The sequence of this TCR beta chain was determined in a study of T cells after yellow fever vaccination. There are many counts of this clonotype. Its antigen is currently unknown. Trimming cost V 7 bases and J 4 bases, with 19 bases left between them. Germline V lookup: CDR1 DFQATT, CDR2 SNEGSKA (reference sequence). There are 14 residues in the CDR3. Study-wide findings and caveats: Abundant clonotypes from the bulk population could have been carried over as contaminants into FACS-sorted repertoires.

Making TCR cDNA involved 5'RACE template switching, which added UMIs and a universal primer site. A single record per CDR3 protein comes from TCRdb applying MiXCR to the 5' RACE reads. The table includes a few hundred thousand distinct CDR3 sequences, roughly 3.3% detected once. The origin of this receptor is a man between 18 and 29 years old who received the YFV17D yellow fever vaccine. The V call is TRBV20-1, the J call TRBJ2-5, with D uncertain. Sequenced material: CD4+ T cells sorted from PBMCs, taken 10 days after the yellow fever booster vaccination. The CDR3 bases are TGCAGTGTTCCGCCACTCGCGGCCCTAGAGACCCAGTACTTC. Translation: CSVPPLAALETQYF.